This T cell receptor (beta chain) was sequenced in a study of blood T cell repertoires in COVID-19. The CDR3 runs 17 residues. V was clipped by 6 bases and J by 0 bases; unmatched bases: 9. CDR1 is LNHDA and CDR2 is SQIVND in the germline V gene (reference sequence). Generated by immunoSEQ multiplex PCR, the TCRdb table keeps only in-frame clones and is missing some. The repertoire holds over 120,000 clones, roughly 86% seen once, with 0.9% to 0.95% in the top ten. The TCR originated in a woman aged 45 to 65 with acute or convalescent COVID-19. The sample taken for sequencing was peripheral blood. The V call is TRBV19, the J call TRBJ2-7, with TRBD1 matching 12 bases. The CDR3, as DNA: TGTGCCAGTAGCAATCCCGGGACAGGGGGCAACTCCTACGAGCAGTACTTC. This gives the protein CASSNPGTGGNSYEQYF.